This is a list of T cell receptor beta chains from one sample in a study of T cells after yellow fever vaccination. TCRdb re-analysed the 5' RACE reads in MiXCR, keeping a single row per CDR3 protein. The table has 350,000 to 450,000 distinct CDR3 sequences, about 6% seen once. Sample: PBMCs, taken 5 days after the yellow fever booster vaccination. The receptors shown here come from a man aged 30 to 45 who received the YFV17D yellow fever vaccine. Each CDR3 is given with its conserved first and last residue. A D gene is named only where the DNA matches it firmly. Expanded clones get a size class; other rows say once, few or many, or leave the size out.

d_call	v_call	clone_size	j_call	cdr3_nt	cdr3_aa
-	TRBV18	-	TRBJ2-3	TGTGCCAGCTCCCCGACTAGGGGAGATACGCAGTATTTT	CASSPTRGDTQYF
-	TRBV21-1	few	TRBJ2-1	TGTGCCAGCAGCAAAATCTCCCATCTAGCGGGAGTCTACAATGAGCAGTTCTTC	CASSKISHLAGVYNEQFF
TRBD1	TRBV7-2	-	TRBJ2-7	TGTGCCAGCAGCTTAGCGACAGGGAATTACGAGCAGTACTTC	CASSLATGNYEQYF
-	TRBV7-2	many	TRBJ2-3	TGTGCCAGCAGCCTTATCGACAGATCTCCGACCACAGATACGCAGTATTTT	CASSLIDRSPTTDTQYF
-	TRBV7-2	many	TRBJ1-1	TGTGCCAGCAGCGGGTGGAGGGGGGCTGAAGCTTTCTTT	CASSGWRGAEAFF
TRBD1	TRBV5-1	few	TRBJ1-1	TGCGCCAGCACTCAGGGGGTGGGCACTGAAGCTTTCTTT	CASTQGVGTEAFF
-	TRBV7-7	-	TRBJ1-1	TGTGCTAGCAGCCCCCACGTAGAGACTGAAGCTTTCTTT	CASSPHVETEAFF
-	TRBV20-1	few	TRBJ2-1	TGCAGTGCTAGAGGGAACCTAGCTTGGTCCTACAATGAGCAGTTCTTC	CSARGNLAWSYNEQFF
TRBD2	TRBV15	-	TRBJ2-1	TGTGCCACCAGCTCCCTAGCGGCTAACGAGCAGTTCTTC	CATSSLAANEQFF
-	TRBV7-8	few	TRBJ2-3	TGTGCCAGCAGCACCAGGTGGGGAGATACGCAGTATTTT	CASSTRWGDTQYF
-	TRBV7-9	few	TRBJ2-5	TGTGCCAGCAGCTTATTTAGCGGCCAAGAGACCCAGTACTTC	CASSLFSGQETQYF
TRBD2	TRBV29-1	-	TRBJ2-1	TGCAGCGTTAGTTTAGCGGGAGGGCCTGGCAATGAGCAGTTCTTC	CSVSLAGGPGNEQFF
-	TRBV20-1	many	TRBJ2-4	TGCAGTGCTCCGGTACCCACCATAGGAAGGGAAAACATTCAGTACTTC	CSAPVPTIGRENIQYF
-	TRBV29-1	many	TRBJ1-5	TGCAGCGCTTCTGCTGAGGGTGGGGGCCTAAATCAGCCCCAGCATTTT	CSASAEGGGLNQPQHF
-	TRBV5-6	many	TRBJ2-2	TGTGCCAGCAGCTTACAGGGATCGAACACCGGGGAGCTGTTTTTT	CASSLQGSNTGELFF
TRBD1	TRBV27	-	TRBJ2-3	TGTGCCAGCAGTTTACCAGGGGGAGAGACAGATACGCAGTATTTT	CASSLPGGETDTQYF